The clone carrying this T cell receptor beta chain was seen many times. What it recognizes is unknown. CDR1 KGHSH and CDR2 LQKENI come from the germline V gene. This CDR3 region has 13 residues. V was shortened by 2 bases and J by 4 bases, with 8 bases between the two germline ends. The record originates from a study of human T cells and chemical hapten exposure. Study outcomes and limitations: No alteration of TCRs above 1 in 1000 frequency was seen with DPC sensitization. Significantly greater numbers of large CDR3 similarity clusters came from expanded TCRs than from controls.

Time point indicated: patch test 2, 6 weeks after DPC sensitization. Treatment described: therapeutic diphenylcyclopropenone sensitization with weekly scalp DPC. Venepuncture was done earlier than the placement of each patch test. TCRdb re-called the RACE reads with MiXCR, one entry per CDR3 protein. The table lists approximately 350,000 distinct CDR3 sequences, under 6.5% of them singletons. This chain joins TRBV18 and TRBJ1-2, with unresolved D. The sequence was collected from a woman younger than 35 with alopecia areata. Some clones in this sample may be carry-over from other donors' samples. The sample was whole blood, taken in connection with sensitization to the hapten diphenylcyclopropenone (DPC). The DNA of the CDR3 is TGTGCCAGCTCACCAGGGCCTCCCTATGGCTACACCTTC. Translation gives CASSPGPPYGYTF. The full variable domain, completed using reference TRBV18 and TRBJ1-2, is NAGVMQNPRHLVRRRGQEARLRCSPMKGHSHVYWYRQLPEEGLKFMVYLQKENIIDESGMPKERFSAEFPKEGPSILRIQQVVRGDSAAYFCASSPGPPYGYTFGSGTRLTVV.